These 13 T cell receptor beta chains originate from one sample sequenced in a study of T cell repertoires in cytomegalovirus infection. Each CDR3 protein gets one entry after TCRdb re-called the reads with MiXCR. The sample has about 830,000 distinct CDR3 sequences, 32% seen once; the top ten hold approximately 13%. No cognate antigen is known for these TCRs. The sequencing used cultured CD8+ T cells from PBMCs, collected from culture after CMV antigen stimulation. Receptors were obtained from a human donor in good health (CMV status not recorded). Some clones in this sample may be carry-over from other donors' samples.

The CDR3 sequence: CASSLGGLVRSNPDTQYF. For the CDR3, the DNA is TGTGCCAGCAGCTTGGGGGGTCTAGTGAGGTCAAATCCAGATACGCAGTATTTT. This chain joins TRBV5-4 and TRBJ2-3; the D is unclear. V lost 0 bases and J lost 4, with 21 bases in between. The CDR3 extends over 18 amino acids. Germline V gives CDR1 SGHNT, CDR2 YYREEE (reference sequence). Supplemented by reference TRBV5-4 and TRBJ2-3, the full variable domain reads ETGVTQSPTHLIKTRGQQVTLRCSSQSGHNTVSWYQQALGQGPQFIFQYYREEENGRGNFPPRFSGLQFPNYSSELNVNALELDDSALYLCASSLGGLVRSNPDTQYFGPGTRLTVL.

The genes are TRBV7-9 and TRBJ2-7, with TRBD1 identical over 9 bases. Trimming at V came to 4 bases and at J to 4 bases, leaving 8 bases not matched to a gene. This CDR3 is built from 15 residues. From germline, CDR1 is SEHNR and CDR2 FQNEAQ (reference sequence). CDR3 amino acids: CASSSTGTGIYEQYF. The DNA of the CDR3 is TGTGCCAGCAGCTCGACCGGGACAGGGATATACGAGCAGTACTTC.

Turning to this clonotype: An end of the junction does not agree with germline; a read error may underlie this. The gene calls are TRBV19 and TRBJ1-5; D not certain. Per the germline V gene, CDR1 is LNHDA and CDR2 is SQIVND (reference sequence). The CDR3 totals 16 residues. For the CDR3, the DNA is TGTGCCAGTAGTCTAGACTATTCGGGGAATCTGGAGCCCCAGCATTTT. Translating it yields CASSLDYSGNLEPQHF.

The chain has TRBV7-8 and TRBJ2-5; no clear D. The CDR3 runs 15 residues. From germline, CDR1 is SGHVS and CDR2 FQNEAQ. Deletions cut 1 base from V and 1 base from J, with 10 bases between. The CDR3: CASSLEGKVQETQYF. The CDR3 DNA reads TGTGCCAGCAGCTTAGAAGGAAAAGTCCAAGAGACCCAGTACTTC.

A word on this clonotype: One base away lies a much larger clone, so this may be a sequencing read error. The chain has TRBV7-6 and TRBJ2-7; TRBD2 aligns across 10 bases. V shed 5 bases and J 8 bases; nucleotides not matched to a gene: 9. The length of the CDR3 is 14 residues. Germline V gene sequence: CDR1 SGHVS, CDR2 FNYEAQ. CDR3 amino acids: CASSQPGLANQQYF. The CDR3 nucleotides are TGTGCCAGCAGCCAACCGGGACTAGCGAACCAGCAGTACTTC. Variable domain in full (rest from reference TRBV7-6 and TRBJ2-7): GAGVSQSPRYKVTKRGQDVALRCDPISGHVSLYWYRQALGQGPEFLTYFNYEAQQDKSGLPNDRFSAERPEGSISTLTIQRTEQRDSAMYRCASSQPGLANQQYFGPGTRLTVT.

Turning to this clonotype: A clone one base away is much larger, so this may be a read error. The chain has TRBV12-3 or TRBV12-4 and TRBJ2-1, with 9 bases identical to TRBD2. V lost 6 bases and J lost 9; bases outside the gene matches: 15. The CDR3 is made up of 16 amino acids. The CDR3 bases are TGTGCCAGCAGCTTCGGGACTAGCTATGAATCCGCTGAGCAGTTCTTC. Translated: CASSFGTSYESAEQFF.

The chain combines TRBV7-9 with TRBJ1-2; the D is unclear. The germline V gene has CDR1 SEHNR and CDR2 FQNEAQ (reference sequence). The CDR3 runs to 14 residues. V was clipped by 5 bases and J by 8 bases, with 18 bases between them. The CDR3 DNA follows: TGTGCCAGCAGCCGTACCGGGCCGCGAGGAGGCTACACCTTC. It encodes CASSRTGPRGGYTF.

The table lists this clonotype with many counts. The chain carries TRBV5-6 and TRBJ2-7, with D possibly TRBD2 on 6 matching bases. The V and J ends lost 4 bases and 0 bases respectively, with 14 bases between them. This CDR3 spans 15 amino acids. The germline V gene encodes CDR1 SGHDT and CDR2 YYEEEE. The chain's CDR3 is CASSPVGGSSYEQYF. In DNA, the CDR3 is TGTGCCAGCAGCCCCGTGGGGGGAAGCTCCTACGAGCAGTACTTC.

Note on this clonotype: This clone may be a read error of a much larger clone one base away. This chain uses TRBV7-2 with TRBJ2-1, with a possible D match to TRBD1 (6 bases). V lost 4 bases, J lost 7 bases, and 14 bases lay in between. Germline CDR1 is SGHTA and CDR2 is FQGNSA. CDR3 length equals 14 residues. The CDR3 sequence: CASSWTEGENEQFF. The CDR3 DNA sequence: TGTGCCAGCAGCTGGACAGAGGGAGAGAATGAGCAGTTCTTC.

The chain has TRBV20-1 and TRBJ2-1; D remains ambiguous. The CDR3 has 14 amino acids. V lost 1 base and J 8 bases, leaving 15 bases between the germline ends. CDR1 is DFQATT and CDR2 is SNEGSKA in the germline V gene (reference sequence). In nucleotides, the CDR3 is TGCAGTGCTAGAGCACGTGATCACCTGGATGAGCAGTTCTTC. This gives the protein CSARARDHLDEQFF.

The sample holds a few counts of this clonotype. This chain joins TRBV5-1 and TRBJ2-3; 13 bases are a match to TRBD2. J gave up 2 bases and V 4 bases, and 4 bases lay outside the gene matches. The CDR3 length is 16 residues. The germline gives CDR1 SGHRS, CDR2 YFSETQ. CDR3 region: CASSNTSGGATDTQYF. Written as DNA, the CDR3 is TGCGCCAGCAGCAACACTAGCGGGGGGGCCACAGATACGCAGTATTTT.

This chain joins TRBV5-1 and TRBJ2-1; 12 bases are a match to TRBD2. V gave up 1 base and J gave up 3 bases; unmatched junction bases: 2. The CDR3 is made up of 16 amino acids. The germline V gene has CDR1 SGHRS and CDR2 YFSETQ. Written as DNA, the CDR3 is TGCGCCAGCAGCTTGACTAGCGGGGGGTTCTACAATGAGCAGTTCTTC. Translated: CASSLTSGGFYNEQFF.

This chain connects TRBV12-3 or TRBV12-4 to TRBJ2-2, with 8 bases aligning to TRBD2. This CDR3 has 17 residues. V lost 3 bases, J lost 6 bases, and 12 bases stayed unmatched. This chain's CDR3 is CASSFFLAGGYAGELFF. Here the CDR3 DNA reads TGTGCCAGCAGTTTCTTCCTTGCGGGGGGCTATGCCGGGGAGCTGTTTTTT.